The source of this T cell receptor beta chain is a study of blood T cell repertoires in COVID-19. Looking at the study overall: Researchers got acute and convalescent COVID-19 samples from the United States, Italy and Spain.

This CDR3 comprises 17 residues. Germline values: CDR1 DFQATT, CDR2 SNEGSKA (reference sequence). The V and J ends lost 3 bases and 3 bases, in that order; junction bases with no gene match: 12. Profiling relied on immunoSEQ multiplex PCR, and the TCRdb table lists in-frame clones only, not all of them. In the table there are some 150,000 clones, approximately 90% of which are singletons. This chain joins TRBV20-1 and TRBJ2-3; 10 bases map to TRBD2. This receptor was obtained from a woman aged 55-69 years who had recovered from COVID-19. Input material: peripheral blood. CDR3 residues: CSASQRELAGLTDTQYF. CDR3 DNA: TGCAGTGCTAGTCAAAGGGAACTAGCGGGGTTGACAGATACGCAGTATTTT.